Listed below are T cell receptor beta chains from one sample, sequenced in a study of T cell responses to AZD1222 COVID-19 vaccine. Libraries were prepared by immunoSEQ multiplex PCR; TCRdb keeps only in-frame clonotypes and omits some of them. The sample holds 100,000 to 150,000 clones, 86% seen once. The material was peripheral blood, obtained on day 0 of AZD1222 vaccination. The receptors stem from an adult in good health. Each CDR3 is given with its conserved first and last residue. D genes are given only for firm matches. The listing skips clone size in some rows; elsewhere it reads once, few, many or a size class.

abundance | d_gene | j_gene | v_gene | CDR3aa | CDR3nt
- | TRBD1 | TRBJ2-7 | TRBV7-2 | CASSLAGGGGYEQYF | TGTGCCAGCAGCTTGGCAGGGGGCGGAGGCTACGAGCAGTACTTC
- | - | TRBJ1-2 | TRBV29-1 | CSHGPGEKGYTF | TGCAGCCACGGGCCGGGGGAGAAGGGCTACACCTTC
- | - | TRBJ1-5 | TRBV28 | CATKRGDQPQHF | TGTGCCACGAAAAGAGGTGACCAGCCCCAGCATTTT
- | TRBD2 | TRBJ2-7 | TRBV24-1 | CATSRGGTYEQYF | TGTGCCACCAGTCGGGGGGGTACCTACGAGCAGTACTTC
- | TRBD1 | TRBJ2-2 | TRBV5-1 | CASSSGLFDAGTGSGELFF | TGCGCCAGCAGCTCGGGGTTGTTCGACGCGGGGACAGGGTCCGGGGAGCTGTTTTTT
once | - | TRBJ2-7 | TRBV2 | CATGQTHYEQYF | TGTGCCACCGGACAGACACACTACGAGCAGTACTTC
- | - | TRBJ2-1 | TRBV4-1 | CASSQVGGQQFF | TGCGCCAGCAGCCAAGTCGGGGGTCAGCAGTTCTTC
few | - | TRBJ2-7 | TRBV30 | CALTQSYEQYF | TGTGCCTTAACACAGAGCTACGAGCAGTACTTC
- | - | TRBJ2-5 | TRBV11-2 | CASTKGDQGYQETQYF | TGTGCCAGCACCAAGGGGGACCAAGGGTACCAAGAGACCCAGTACTTC
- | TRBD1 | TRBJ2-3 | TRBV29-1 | CSVDLDRGTDTQYF | TGCAGCGTTGACCTGGACAGGGGCACAGATACGCAGTATTTT
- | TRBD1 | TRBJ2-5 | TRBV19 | CASSSRDREETQYF | TGTGCCAGTAGTAGCCGGGACAGGGAAGAGACCCAGTACTTC
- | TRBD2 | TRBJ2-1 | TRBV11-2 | CASSSGTSGSLNEQFF | TGTGCCAGCAGCTCGGGGACTAGCGGGAGCCTCAATGAGCAGTTCTTC
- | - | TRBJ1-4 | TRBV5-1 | CASRPYGSATNEKLFF | TGCGCCAGCAGACCCTATGGGTCTGCAACTAATGAAAAACTGTTTTTT
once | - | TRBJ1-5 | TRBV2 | CASSEIFGGTQPQHF | TGTGCCAGCAGTGAAATCTTCGGAGGGACTCAGCCCCAGCATTTT
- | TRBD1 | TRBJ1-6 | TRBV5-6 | CASSWDRTFNSPLHF | TGTGCCAGCAGCTGGGACAGAACTTTTAATTCACCCCTCCACTTT
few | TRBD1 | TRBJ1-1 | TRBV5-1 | CASSSGRGLYDTEAFF | TGCGCCAGCAGCTCCGGCAGGGGGTTATACGACACTGAAGCTTTCTTT
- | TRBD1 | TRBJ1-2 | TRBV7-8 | CASSSSRTGDVRVANYGYTF | TGTGCCAGCAGCTCATCTCGGACAGGGGACGTTCGGGTAGCTAACTATGGCTACACCTTC